This is a list of T cell receptor beta chains from one sample in a study of CD8+CD57+ T cells in acquired aplastic anemia. TCRdb ran MiXCR on the reads and lists one entry per CDR3 protein. The sample records hundreds of thousands of distinct CDR3 sequences, around 30% being singletons. Sequenced: sorted CD4+, CD8+, or CD8+CD57+ T cells (not recorded which) from PBMCs. All receptors come from a human donor with aplastic anemia. The conserved cysteine and the conserved F or W are not part of the CDR3 here. The D gene is left open where the match is weak. Rows give clone size only sometimes, using once, few, many, or a class for an expanded clone.

TRBJ1-6	TRBV4-2	-	-	ASSTDKPISYNSPLH
TRBJ2-7	TRBV7-2	many	-	ASSPSRDTTVVTYEQY
TRBJ2-7	TRBV4-2	few	TRBD2	ASSQEASGNTYEQY
TRBJ2-2	TRBV11-1	-	TRBD1	ASSPPWVSAGQGTGELF
TRBJ1-1	TRBV12-3/TRBV12-4	-	-	ASGKDRSNTEAF
TRBJ2-7	TRBV3-1	few	-	ASSQGGAGEQY
TRBJ1-2	TRBV25-1	few	-	ASSEGLGDWDYGYT
TRBJ2-7	TRBV29-1	-	TRBD1	SVDHPQGTNEQY
TRBJ1-1	TRBV2	few	-	ASRLDRQGGTEAF
TRBJ2-2	TRBV24-1	-	TRBD1	ATSDQNTGVLGELF
TRBJ2-7	TRBV25-1	-	TRBD1	ASSPQTTGPAYEQY
TRBJ1-4	TRBV20-1	few	-	SARGAGEKAGLF
TRBJ1-6	TRBV25-1	many	TRBD1	ASSLRDRAGSPLH
TRBJ2-3	TRBV11-1	-	TRBD2	ASSLGSLGLAAWDGTQY
TRBJ1-2	TRBV11-1	many	-	ASSPQEGTTFGYT
TRBJ2-7	TRBV20-1	-	TRBD2	SPSGTSVSYEQY
TRBJ2-3	TRBV10-3	many	TRBD2	AMSGTSGSTDTQY
TRBJ2-3	TRBV24-1	many	TRBD1	ATRPSGTGTDTQY
TRBJ2-1	TRBV4-1	-	-	ASSPTTISSYNEQF